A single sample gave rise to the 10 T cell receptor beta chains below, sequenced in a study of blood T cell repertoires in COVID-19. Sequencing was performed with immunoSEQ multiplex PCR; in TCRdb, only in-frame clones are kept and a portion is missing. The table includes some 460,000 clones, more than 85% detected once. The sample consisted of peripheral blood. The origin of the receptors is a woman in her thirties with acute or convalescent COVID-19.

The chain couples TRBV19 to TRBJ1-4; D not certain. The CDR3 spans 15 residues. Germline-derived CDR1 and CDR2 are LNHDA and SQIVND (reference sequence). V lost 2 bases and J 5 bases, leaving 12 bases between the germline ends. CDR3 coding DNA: TGTGCCAGTAGTATACGGCAGGAGGTAAATGAAAAACTGTTTTTT. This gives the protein CASSIRQEVNEKLFF.

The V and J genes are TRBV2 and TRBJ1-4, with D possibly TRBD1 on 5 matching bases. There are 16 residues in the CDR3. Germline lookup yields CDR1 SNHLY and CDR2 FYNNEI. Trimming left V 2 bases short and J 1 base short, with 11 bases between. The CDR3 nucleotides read TGTGCCAGCAGTGAAAGGAGGGGTAGAACTAATGAAAAACTGTTTTTT. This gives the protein CASSERRGRTNEKLFF.

CDR3 region: CASSQGTSLLYNEQFF. DNA for the CDR3: TGTGCCAGCAGCCAAGGGACTAGCCTATTATACAATGAGCAGTTCTTC. The chain joins TRBV3-1 (or the pseudogene TRBV3-2) to TRBJ2-1; TRBD2 agrees at 8 bases. Trimming cost V 1 base and J 4 bases; bases outside gene matches: 6. Per germline, CDR1 LGHDT and CDR2 YNNKEL (reference sequence). This CDR3 is 16 amino acids long.

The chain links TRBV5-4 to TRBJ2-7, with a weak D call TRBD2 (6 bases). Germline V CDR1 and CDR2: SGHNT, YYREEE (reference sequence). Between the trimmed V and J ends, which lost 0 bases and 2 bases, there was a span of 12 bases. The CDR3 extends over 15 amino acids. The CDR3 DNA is TGTGCCAGCAGCTTGGGAGCCGGGGGTCCCTACGAGCAGTACTTC. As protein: CASSLGAGGPYEQYF.

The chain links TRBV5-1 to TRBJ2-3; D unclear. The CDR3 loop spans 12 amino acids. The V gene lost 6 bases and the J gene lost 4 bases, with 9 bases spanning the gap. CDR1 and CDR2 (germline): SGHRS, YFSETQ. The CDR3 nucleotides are TGCGCCAGCACTTCTGTCTCAGATACGCAGTATTTT. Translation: CASTSVSDTQYF.

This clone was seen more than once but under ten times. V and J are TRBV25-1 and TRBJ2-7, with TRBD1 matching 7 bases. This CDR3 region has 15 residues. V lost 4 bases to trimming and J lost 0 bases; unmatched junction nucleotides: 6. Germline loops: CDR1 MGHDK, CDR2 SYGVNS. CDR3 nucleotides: TGTGCCAGCAGTGCCTCCGGGACAGCCTCCTACGAGCAGTACTTC. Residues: CASSASGTASYEQYF.

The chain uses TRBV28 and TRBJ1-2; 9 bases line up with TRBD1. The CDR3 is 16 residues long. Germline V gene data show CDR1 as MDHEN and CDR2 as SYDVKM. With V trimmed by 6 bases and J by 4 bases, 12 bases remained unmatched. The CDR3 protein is CASSGSGTGKVYGYTF. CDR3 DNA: TGTGCCAGCAGCGGGTCTGGGACAGGGAAAGTCTATGGCTACACCTTC.

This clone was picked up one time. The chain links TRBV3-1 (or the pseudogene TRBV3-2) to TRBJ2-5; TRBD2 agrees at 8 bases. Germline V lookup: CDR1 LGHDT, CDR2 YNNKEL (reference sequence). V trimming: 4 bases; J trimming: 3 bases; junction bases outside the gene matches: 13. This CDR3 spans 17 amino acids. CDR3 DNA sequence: TGTGCCAGCAGCCCAACCCGACCGGGACTAGGGAAAGAGACCCAGTACTTC. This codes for CASSPTRPGLGKETQYF.

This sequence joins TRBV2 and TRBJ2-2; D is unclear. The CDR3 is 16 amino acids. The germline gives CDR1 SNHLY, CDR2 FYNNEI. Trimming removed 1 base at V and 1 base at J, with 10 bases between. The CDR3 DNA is TGTGCCAGCAGTGAAGTGACTTGGAGGAACACCGGGGAGCTGTTTTTT. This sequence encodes CASSEVTWRNTGELFF.

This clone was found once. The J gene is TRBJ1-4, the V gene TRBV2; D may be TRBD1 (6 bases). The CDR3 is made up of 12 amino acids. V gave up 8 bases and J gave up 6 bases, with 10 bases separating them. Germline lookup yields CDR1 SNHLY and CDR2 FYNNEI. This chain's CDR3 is CASGGHDEKLFF. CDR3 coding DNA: TGTGCCAGCGGGGGACACGATGAAAAACTGTTTTTT.